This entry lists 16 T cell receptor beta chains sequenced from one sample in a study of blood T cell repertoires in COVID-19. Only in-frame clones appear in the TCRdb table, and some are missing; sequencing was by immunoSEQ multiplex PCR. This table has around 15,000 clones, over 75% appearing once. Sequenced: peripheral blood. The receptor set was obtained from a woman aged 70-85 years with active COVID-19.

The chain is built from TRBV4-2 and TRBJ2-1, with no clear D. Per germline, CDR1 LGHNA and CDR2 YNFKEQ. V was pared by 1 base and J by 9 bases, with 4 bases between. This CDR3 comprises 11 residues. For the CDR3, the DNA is TGTGCCAGCAGCCAAGTGAGTGAGCAGTTCTTC. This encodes CASSQVSEQFF.

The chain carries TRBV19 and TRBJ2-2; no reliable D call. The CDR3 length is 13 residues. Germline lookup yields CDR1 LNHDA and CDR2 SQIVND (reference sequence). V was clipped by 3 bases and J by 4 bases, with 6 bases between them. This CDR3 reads CASSIRVTGELFF. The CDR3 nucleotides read TGTGCCAGTAGTATTCGGGTCACCGGGGAGCTGTTTTTT.

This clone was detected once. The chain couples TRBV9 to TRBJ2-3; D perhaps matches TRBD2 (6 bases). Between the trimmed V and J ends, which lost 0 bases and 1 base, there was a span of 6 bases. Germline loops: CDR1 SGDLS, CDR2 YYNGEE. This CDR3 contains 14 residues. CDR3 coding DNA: TGTGCCAGCAGCGTAGTAGCGGGCACAGATACGCAGTATTTT. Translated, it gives CASSVVAGTDTQYF.

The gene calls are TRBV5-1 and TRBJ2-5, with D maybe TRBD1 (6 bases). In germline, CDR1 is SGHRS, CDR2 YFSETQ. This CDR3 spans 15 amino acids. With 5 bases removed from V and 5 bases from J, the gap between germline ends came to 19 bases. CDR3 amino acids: CASRLGAGAEETQYF. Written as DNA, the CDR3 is TGCGCCAGCAGACTGGGGGCAGGGGCGGAGGAGACCCAGTACTTC.

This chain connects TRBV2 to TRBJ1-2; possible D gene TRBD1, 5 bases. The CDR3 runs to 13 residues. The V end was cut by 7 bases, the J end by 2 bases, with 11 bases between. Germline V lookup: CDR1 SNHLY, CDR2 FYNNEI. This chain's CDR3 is CASNPDSNYGYTF. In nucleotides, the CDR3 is TGTGCCAGCAACCCCGACAGCAACTATGGCTACACCTTC.

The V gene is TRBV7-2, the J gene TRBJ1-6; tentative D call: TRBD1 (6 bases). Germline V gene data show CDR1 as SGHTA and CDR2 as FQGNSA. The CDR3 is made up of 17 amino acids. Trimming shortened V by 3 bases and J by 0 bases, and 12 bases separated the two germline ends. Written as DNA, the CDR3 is TGTGCCAGCAGCTTCCAATCAGGGGCCTCCTATAATTCACCCCTCCACTTT. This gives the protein CASSFQSGASYNSPLHF.

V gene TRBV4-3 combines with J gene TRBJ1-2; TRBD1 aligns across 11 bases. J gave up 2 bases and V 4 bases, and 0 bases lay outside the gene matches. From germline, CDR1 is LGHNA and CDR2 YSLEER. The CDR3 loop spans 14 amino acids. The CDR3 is CASSRDRGNYGYTF. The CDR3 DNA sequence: TGCGCCAGCAGCCGGGACAGGGGGAACTATGGCTACACCTTC.

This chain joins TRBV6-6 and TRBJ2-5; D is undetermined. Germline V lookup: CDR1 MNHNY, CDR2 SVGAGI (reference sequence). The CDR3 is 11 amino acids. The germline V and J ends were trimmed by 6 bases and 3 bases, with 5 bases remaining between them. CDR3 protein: CASSQEETQYF. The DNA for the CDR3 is TGTGCCAGCAGCCAGGAAGAGACCCAGTACTTC.

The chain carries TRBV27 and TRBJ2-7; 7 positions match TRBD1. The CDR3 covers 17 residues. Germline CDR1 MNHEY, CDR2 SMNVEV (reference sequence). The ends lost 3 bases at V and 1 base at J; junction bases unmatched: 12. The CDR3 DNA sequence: TGTGCCAGCAGTTTCCTTATCGACAGGGCAGCGTCCTACGAGCAGTACTTC. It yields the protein CASSFLIDRAASYEQYF.

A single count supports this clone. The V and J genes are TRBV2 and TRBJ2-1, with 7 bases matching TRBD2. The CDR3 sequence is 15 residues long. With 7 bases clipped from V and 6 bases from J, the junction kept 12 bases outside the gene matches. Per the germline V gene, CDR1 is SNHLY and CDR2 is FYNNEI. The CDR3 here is CASIVATGGLNEQFF. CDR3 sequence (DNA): TGTGCCAGCATAGTTGCTACGGGGGGACTCAATGAGCAGTTCTTC.

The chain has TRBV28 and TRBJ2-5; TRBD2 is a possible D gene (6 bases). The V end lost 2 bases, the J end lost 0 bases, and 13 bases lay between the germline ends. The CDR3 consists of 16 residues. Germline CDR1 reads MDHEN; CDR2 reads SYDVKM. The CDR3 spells CASSLRAGNYQETQYF. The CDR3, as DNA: TGTGCCAGCAGTTTACGGGCGGGGAACTACCAAGAGACCCAGTACTTC. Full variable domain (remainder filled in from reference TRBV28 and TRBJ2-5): DVKVTQSSRYLVKRTGEKVFLECVQDMDHENMFWYRQDPGLGLRLIYFSYDVKMKEKGDIPEGYSVSREKKERFSLILESASTNQTSMYLCASSLRAGNYQETQYFGPGTRLLVL.

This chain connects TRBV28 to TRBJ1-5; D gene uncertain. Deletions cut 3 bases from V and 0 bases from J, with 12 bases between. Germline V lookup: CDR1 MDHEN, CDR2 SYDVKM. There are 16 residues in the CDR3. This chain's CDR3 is CASSFPRLYSNQPQHF. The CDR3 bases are TGTGCCAGCAGTTTCCCGCGTCTGTATAGCAATCAGCCCCAGCATTTT.

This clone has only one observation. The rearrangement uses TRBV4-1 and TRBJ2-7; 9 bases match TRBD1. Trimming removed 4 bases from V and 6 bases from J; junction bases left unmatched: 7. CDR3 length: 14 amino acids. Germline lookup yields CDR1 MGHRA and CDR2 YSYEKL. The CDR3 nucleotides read TGCGCCAGCAGCCGAGGGGACAGGGACGGCGAGCAGTACTTC. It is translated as CASSRGDRDGEQYF.

The chain's CDR3 is CASSLDGRGDQPQHF. The CDR3, as DNA: TGTGCCAGCAGCTTAGATGGCAGGGGGGATCAGCCCCAGCATTTT. The rearrangement links TRBV11-2 to TRBJ1-5; 7 bases are a match to TRBD1. CDR1 is SGHAT, CDR2 FQNNGV, per germline. The CDR3 extends over 15 amino acids. Trimming took 0 bases from V and 5 from J; bases not matched to a gene: 4.

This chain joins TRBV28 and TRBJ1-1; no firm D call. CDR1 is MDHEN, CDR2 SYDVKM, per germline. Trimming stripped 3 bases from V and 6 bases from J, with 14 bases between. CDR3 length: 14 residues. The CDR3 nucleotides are TGTGCCAGCAGTTTCGTGAGGGCGAGAGCTGAAGCTTTCTTT. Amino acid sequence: CASSFVRARAEAFF. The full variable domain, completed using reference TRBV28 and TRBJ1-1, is DVKVTQSSRYLVKRTGEKVFLECVQDMDHENMFWYRQDPGLGLRLIYFSYDVKMKEKGDIPEGYSVSREKKERFSLILESASTNQTSMYLCASSFVRARAEAFFGQGTRLTVV.

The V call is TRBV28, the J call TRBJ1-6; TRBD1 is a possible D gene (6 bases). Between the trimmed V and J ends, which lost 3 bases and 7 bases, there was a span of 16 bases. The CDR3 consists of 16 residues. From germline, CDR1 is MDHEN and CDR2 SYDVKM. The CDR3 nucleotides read TGTGCCAGCAGTTTTAAGGGCAGAGGACAGAATTCACCCCTCCACTTT. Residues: CASSFKGRGQNSPLHF. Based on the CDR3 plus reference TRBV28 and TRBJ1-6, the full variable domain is DVKVTQSSRYLVKRTGEKVFLECVQDMDHENMFWYRQDPGLGLRLIYFSYDVKMKEKGDIPEGYSVSREKKERFSLILESASTNQTSMYLCASSFKGRGQNSPLHFGNGTRLTVT.